These 17 T cell receptor beta chains came from one sample sequenced in a study of cytomegalovirus exposure and HLA in healthy donors. The PCR employed 60 Vbeta primers together with 13 Jbeta primers. Profiling relied on immunoSEQ multiplex PCR, and the TCRdb table lists in-frame clones only, not all of them. The sample features some 130,000 clones, with approximately 1.6% in its top ten. The sequenced sample consisted of PBMCs. All receptors come from a woman aged 40 to 49 in good health and CMV-seropositive.

The chain joins TRBV30 to TRBJ1-3; 8 bases are a match to TRBD1. Looked up from germline, CDR1 is GTSNPN and CDR2 is SVGIG (reference sequence). The CDR3 is 13 residues long. V shed 7 bases, J shed 2 bases, and the junction held 4 bases outside the gene matches. The CDR3 sequence: CAFSTGAGNTIYF. CDR3 coding DNA: TGTGCCTTTTCGACAGGGGCTGGAAACACCATATATTTT.

The rearrangement joins TRBV5-1 to TRBJ2-3, with D perhaps TRBD1 (6 bases). The CDR3 contains 15 residues. Trimming left V 4 bases short and J 1 base short, with 13 bases between. Germline lookup yields CDR1 SGHRS and CDR2 YFSETQ. CDR3 in amino acids: CASSPSYRGTDTQYF. For the CDR3, the DNA is TGCGCCAGCAGCCCGAGTTACAGGGGCACAGATACGCAGTATTTT.

The J gene is TRBJ1-2, the V gene TRBV4-3; the D gene is possibly TRBD1 (5 bases). V was trimmed by 0 bases and J by 3 bases, leaving 8 bases between them. The CDR3 consists of 14 residues. Germline assignment: CDR1 LGHNA and CDR2 YSLEER. Here the CDR3 DNA reads TGCGCCAGCAGCCAAGATTGGGGGGACTATGGCTACACCTTC. Translating gives CASSQDWGDYGYTF.

This chain connects TRBV6-5 to TRBJ1-2; 7 nucleotides align to TRBD1. The CDR3 runs 16 residues. CDR1 is MNHEY and CDR2 is SVGAGI in the germline V gene. The V gene end was trimmed by 0 bases and the J gene end by 4 bases; junction bases not matched to a gene: 8. The CDR3 DNA sequence: TGTGCCAGCAGTTACTCGAGACAGGGTGGAAGCTATGGCTACACCTTC. The encoded protein is CASSYSRQGGSYGYTF.

The chain recombines TRBV18 with TRBJ1-2, with D possibly matching TRBD1 (5 bases). This CDR3 comprises 14 residues. The germline V and J ends were trimmed by 0 bases and 4 bases, with 9 bases remaining between them. Germline CDR1 reads KGHSH; CDR2 reads LQKENI. CDR3 coding DNA: TGTGCCAGCTCACCACCAGGGACTTTCTATGGCTACACCTTC. This sequence encodes CASSPPGTFYGYTF.

The chain combines TRBV6-1 with TRBJ2-3; D may be TRBD2 (6 bases). The CDR3 length is 15 residues. Germline V gene sequence: CDR1 MNHNS, CDR2 SASEGT. V shed 7 bases and J shed 1 base, with 15 bases lying between them. CDR3 coding DNA: TGTGCCAGCACCATTCGGGGCGGGGGCACAGATACGCAGTATTTT. Amino acids: CASTIRGGGTDTQYF.

The CDR3 DNA sequence: TGTGCCAGCAGTTTAATGGGACAGGGGGCCTACGAGCAGTACTTC. This gives the protein CASSLMGQGAYEQYF. The V gene is TRBV28, the J gene TRBJ2-7, with TRBD1 matching over 11 bases. Trimming removed 2 bases from V and 2 bases from J; junction bases left unmatched: 2. This CDR3 comprises 15 residues. Germline loops: CDR1 MDHEN, CDR2 SYDVKM.

Regarding this clone: At one of its ends the junction is not consistent with the germline gene, which may arise from a read error. Different DNA sequences within this sample yield the same CDR3. The V call is TRBV6-4, the J call TRBJ2-5; a possible D gene is TRBD1 (5 bases). The end of the DNA is better explained by TRBJ2-7, so the J call may be wrong. Germline V gives CDR1 MRHNA, CDR2 SNTAGT. The CDR3 is made up of 14 amino acids. In DNA form, the CDR3 reads TGTGCCAGCAGCGACTCATTAGGGGAAGACGAGCAGTACTTC. This sequence encodes CASSDSLGEDEQYF.

In regard to this clone: The junction and the germline gene differ at one end; a read error may be behind it. The sample contains more than one DNA sequence encoding this CDR3. CDR3 nucleotide sequence: TGTGCCAGCATAGGAGGACGATCCTACGAGCAGTACTTT. It is translated as CASIGGRSYEQYF. The J gene is TRBJ2-7, the V gene TRBV2; D is possibly TRBD2 (5 bases). This CDR3 region has 13 residues. CDR1 and CDR2 from the germline V gene are SNHLY and FYNNEI. The full variable domain, its missing parts supplied by reference TRBV2 and TRBJ2-7, is EPEVTQTPSHQVTQMGQEVILRCVPISNHLYFYWYRQILGQKVEFLVSFYNNEISEKSEIFDDQFSVERPDGSNFTLKIRSTKLEDSAMYFCASIGGRSYEQYFGPGTRLTVT.

The CDR3 DNA reads TGCAGCGTTATTACAGGGGGGGGAGGAAACACCATATATTTT. Encoded protein: CSVITGGGGNTIYF. This sequence joins TRBV29-1 and TRBJ1-3, with 8 bases fitting TRBD1. V was clipped by 5 bases and J by 4 bases; unmatched bases: 7. In germline, CDR1 is SQVTM, CDR2 ANQGSEA. This CDR3 spans 14 amino acids.

The gene calls are TRBV28 and TRBJ1-2; D ambiguous. With 7 bases removed from V and 4 bases from J, the gap between germline ends came to 13 bases. Germline V gene lookup returns CDR1 MDHEN and CDR2 SYDVKM. This CDR3 has 13 residues. The CDR3 protein is CASKERVIYGYTF. CDR3 nucleotide sequence: TGTGCCAGCAAGGAGAGGGTGATCTATGGCTACACCTTC.

CDR3 sequence (DNA): TGTGCCAGCAGCTTGGAGGTTGGAACCGGGGAGCTGTTTTTT. Translating it yields CASSLEVGTGELFF. V is TRBV7-3 and J is TRBJ2-2, with D perhaps matching TRBD2 (5 bases). The germline gives CDR1 SGHTA, CDR2 FQGTGA. V lost 3 bases to trimming and J lost 5 bases, with 10 bases between them. This CDR3 comprises 14 residues.

This chain uses TRBV5-8 with TRBJ1-6, with 10 bases lining up with TRBD1. J lost 10 bases, V lost 4 bases, and 11 bases had no gene match. CDR1 is SGHTS, CDR2 YDEGEE, per germline. This CDR3 region has 16 residues. The CDR3 nucleotides read TGTGCCAGCAGCCCACTTCCGGGACAGGGGAAATCACCCCTCCACTTT. It translates to CASSPLPGQGKSPLHF.

J is TRBJ2-5 and V is TRBV29-1, with a weak D call TRBD1 (5 bases). The CDR3 is 14 residues long. CDR1 is SQVTM and CDR2 is ANQGSEA in the germline V gene. The germline V and J ends were trimmed by 1 base and 2 bases, with 11 bases remaining between them. CDR3 coding DNA: TGCAGCGTTGAAGGGCAGGGATGGCAAGAGACCCAGTACTTC. Its protein is CSVEGQGWQETQYF.

The V and J genes are TRBV29-1 and TRBJ2-5; 9 nucleotides agree with TRBD2. J lost 4 bases, V lost 4 bases, and 7 bases had no gene match. Germline V gene data show CDR1 as SQVTM and CDR2 as ANQGSEA. The CDR3 contains 14 residues. CDR3: CSVVWLAGAETQYF. The CDR3 nucleotides read TGCAGCGTTGTTTGGTTAGCGGGAGCAGAGACCCAGTACTTC.

The gene calls are TRBV10-3 and TRBJ1-1, with TRBD1 matching over 8 bases. The germline V gene encodes CDR1 ENHRY and CDR2 SYGVKD. This CDR3 has 14 amino acids. After removal of 6 bases from V and 2 bases from J, the junction contained 5 bases not matched to a gene. CDR3: CAISTGGGNTEAFF. CDR3 DNA sequence: TGTGCCATCAGCACAGGGGGAGGAAACACTGAAGCTTTCTTT.

The genes are TRBV19 and TRBJ1-6; D perhaps matches TRBD1 (5 bases). With 9 bases removed from V and 8 bases from J, the gap between germline ends came to 14 bases. This CDR3 has 13 amino acids. Germline values: CDR1 LNHDA, CDR2 SQIVND (reference sequence). The CDR3 DNA reads TGTGCCAGCGCCAGGAGGGACGATTCACCCCTCCACTTT. Amino acid sequence: CASARRDDSPLHF.